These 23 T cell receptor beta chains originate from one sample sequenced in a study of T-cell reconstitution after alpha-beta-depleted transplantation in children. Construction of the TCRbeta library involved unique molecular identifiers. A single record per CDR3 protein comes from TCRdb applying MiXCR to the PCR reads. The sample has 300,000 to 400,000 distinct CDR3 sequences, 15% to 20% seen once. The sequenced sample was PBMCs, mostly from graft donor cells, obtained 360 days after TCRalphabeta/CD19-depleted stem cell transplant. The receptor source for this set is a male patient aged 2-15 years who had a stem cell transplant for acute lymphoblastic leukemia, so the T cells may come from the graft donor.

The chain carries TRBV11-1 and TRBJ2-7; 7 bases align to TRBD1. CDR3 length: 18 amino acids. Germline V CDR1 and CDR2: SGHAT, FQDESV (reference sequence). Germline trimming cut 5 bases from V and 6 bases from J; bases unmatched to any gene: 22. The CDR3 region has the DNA TGTGCCAGCAGCAAACCCCCCCCGCTACAGGGGCCACCGGGCGAGCAGTACTTC. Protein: CASSKPPPLQGPPGEQYF.

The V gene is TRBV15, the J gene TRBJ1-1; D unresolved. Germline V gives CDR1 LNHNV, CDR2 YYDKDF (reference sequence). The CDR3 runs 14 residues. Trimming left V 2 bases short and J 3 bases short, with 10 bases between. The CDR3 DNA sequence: TGTGCCACCAGCAGACCACACCGGGACACTGAAGCTTTCTTT. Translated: CATSRPHRDTEAFF.

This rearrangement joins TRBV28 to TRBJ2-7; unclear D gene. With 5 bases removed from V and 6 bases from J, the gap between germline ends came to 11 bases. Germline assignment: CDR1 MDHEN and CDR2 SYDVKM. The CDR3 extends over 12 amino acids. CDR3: CASSPVNLEQYF. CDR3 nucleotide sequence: TGTGCCAGCAGTCCCGTTAACCTCGAGCAGTACTTC.

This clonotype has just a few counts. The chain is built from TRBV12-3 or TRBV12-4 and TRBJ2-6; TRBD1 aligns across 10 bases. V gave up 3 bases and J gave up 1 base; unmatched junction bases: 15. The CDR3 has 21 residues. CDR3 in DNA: TGTGCCAGCAGTTTTAGGGTGAGGGGACAGGGGATTATGTCTGGGGCCAACGTCCTGACTTTC. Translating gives CASSFRVRGQGIMSGANVLTF.

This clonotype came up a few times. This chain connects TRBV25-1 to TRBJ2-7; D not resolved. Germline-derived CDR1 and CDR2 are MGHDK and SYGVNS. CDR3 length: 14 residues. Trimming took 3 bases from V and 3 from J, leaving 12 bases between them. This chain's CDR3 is CASSDPGPIYEQYF. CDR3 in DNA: TGTGCCAGCAGTGACCCTGGGCCGATCTACGAGCAGTACTTC.

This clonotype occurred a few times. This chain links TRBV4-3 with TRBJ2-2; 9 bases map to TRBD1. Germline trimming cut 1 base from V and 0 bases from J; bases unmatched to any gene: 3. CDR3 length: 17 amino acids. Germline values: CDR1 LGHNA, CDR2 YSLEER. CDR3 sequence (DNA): TGCGCCAGCAGCCAAGCCTACAGGGGGCCGAACACCGGGGAGCTGTTTTTT. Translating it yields CASSQAYRGPNTGELFF.

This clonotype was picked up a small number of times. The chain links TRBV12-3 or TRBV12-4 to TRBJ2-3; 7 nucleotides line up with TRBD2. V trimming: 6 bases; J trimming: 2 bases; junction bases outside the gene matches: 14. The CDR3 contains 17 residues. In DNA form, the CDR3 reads TGTGCCAGCAGCCCGGGGCTAGCGGCGGCCCACACAGATACGCAGTATTTT. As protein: CASSPGLAAAHTDTQYF.

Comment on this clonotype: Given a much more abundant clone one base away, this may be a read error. CDR3 coding DNA: TGTGCCAGCAGCCCGAGGGGGAGGGGGGCCCAAGAGACCCAGTACTTC. Translating it yields CASSPRGRGAQETQYF. The gene calls are TRBV7-9 and TRBJ2-5; possible D gene TRBD2, 7 bases. CDR3 size: 16 residues. In germline, CDR1 is SEHNR, CDR2 FQNEAQ (reference sequence). V was clipped by 5 bases and J by 1 base, with 17 bases between them.

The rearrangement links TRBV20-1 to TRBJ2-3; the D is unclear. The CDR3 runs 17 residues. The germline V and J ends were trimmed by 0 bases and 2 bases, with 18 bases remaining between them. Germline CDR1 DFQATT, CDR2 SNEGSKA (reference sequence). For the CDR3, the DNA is TGCAGTGCTAGAGATTGGCGACTCCCATCCCTCACAGATACGCAGTATTTT. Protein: CSARDWRLPSLTDTQYF.

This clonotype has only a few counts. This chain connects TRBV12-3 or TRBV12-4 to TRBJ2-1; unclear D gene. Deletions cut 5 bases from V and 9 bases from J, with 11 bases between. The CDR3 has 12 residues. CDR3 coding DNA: TGTGCCAGCAGTGTAGGTGGAACTGAGCAGTTCTTC. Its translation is CASSVGGTEQFF.

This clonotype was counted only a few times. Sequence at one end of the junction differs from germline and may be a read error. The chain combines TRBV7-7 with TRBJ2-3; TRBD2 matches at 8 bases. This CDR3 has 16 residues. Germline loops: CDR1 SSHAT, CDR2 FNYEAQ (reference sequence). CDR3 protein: CASSQEFGRATDTQYF. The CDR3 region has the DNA TGTGCTAGCAGCCAAGAATTCGGGAGGGCCACAGATACGCAGTATTTT.

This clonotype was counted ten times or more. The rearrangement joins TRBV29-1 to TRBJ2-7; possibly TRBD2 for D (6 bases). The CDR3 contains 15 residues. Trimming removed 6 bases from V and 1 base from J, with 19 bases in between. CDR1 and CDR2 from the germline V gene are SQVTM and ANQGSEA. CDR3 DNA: TGCAGCGTATACCTCCCCCGGGAGTCATCCTACGAGCAGTACTTC. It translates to CSVYLPRESSYEQYF.

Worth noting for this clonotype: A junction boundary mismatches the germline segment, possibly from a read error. CDR3 protein: CATSIPQGSNQPQHF. In nucleotides, the CDR3 is TGTGCCACTAGTATACCACAGGGTAGCAATCAGCCCCAGCATTTT. The chain combines TRBV19 with TRBJ1-5; tentative D call: TRBD1 (6 bases). Germline V gene data show CDR1 as LNHDA and CDR2 as SQIVND (reference sequence). The CDR3 runs to 15 residues.

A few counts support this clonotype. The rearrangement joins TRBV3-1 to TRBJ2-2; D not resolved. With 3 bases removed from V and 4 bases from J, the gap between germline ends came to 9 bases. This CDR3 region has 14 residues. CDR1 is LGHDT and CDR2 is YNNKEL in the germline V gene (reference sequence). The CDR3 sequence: CASSQSSFTGELFF. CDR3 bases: TGTGCCAGCAGCCAGTCCTCTTTCACCGGGGAGCTGTTTTTT. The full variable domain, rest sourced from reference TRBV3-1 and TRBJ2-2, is DTAVSQTPKYLVTQMGNDKSIKCEQNLGHDTMYWYKQDSKKFLKIMFSYNNKELIINETVPNRFSPKSPDKAHLNLHINSLELGDSAVYFCASSQSSFTGELFFGEGSRLTVL.

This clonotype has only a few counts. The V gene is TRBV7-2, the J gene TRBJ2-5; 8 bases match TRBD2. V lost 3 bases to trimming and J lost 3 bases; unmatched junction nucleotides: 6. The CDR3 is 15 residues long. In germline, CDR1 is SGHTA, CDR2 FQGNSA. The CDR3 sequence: CASSFVGTSKETQYF. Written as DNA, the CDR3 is TGTGCCAGCAGCTTTGTCGGGACTAGTAAAGAGACCCAGTACTTC.

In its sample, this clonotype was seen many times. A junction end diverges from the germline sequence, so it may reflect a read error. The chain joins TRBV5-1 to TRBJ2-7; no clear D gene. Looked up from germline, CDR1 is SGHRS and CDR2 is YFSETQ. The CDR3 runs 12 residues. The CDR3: CASSLGTYEQYF. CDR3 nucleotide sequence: TGTGCCAGCAGCTTAGGAACCTACGAGCAGTACTTC.

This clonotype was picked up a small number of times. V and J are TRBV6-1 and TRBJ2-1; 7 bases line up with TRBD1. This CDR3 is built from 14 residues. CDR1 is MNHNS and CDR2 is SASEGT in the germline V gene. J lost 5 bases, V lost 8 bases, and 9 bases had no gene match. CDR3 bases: TGTGCCAGCCTACAGGGGCAGAGGCACAATGAGCAGTTCTTC. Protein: CASLQGQRHNEQFF.

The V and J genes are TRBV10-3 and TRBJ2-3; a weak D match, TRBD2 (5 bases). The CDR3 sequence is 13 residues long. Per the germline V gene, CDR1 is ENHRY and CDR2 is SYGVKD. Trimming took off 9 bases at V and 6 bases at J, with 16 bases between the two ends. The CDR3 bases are TGTGCCATGCAAAGGTCCCGAGGGGATACGCAGTATTTT. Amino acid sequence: CAMQRSRGDTQYF.

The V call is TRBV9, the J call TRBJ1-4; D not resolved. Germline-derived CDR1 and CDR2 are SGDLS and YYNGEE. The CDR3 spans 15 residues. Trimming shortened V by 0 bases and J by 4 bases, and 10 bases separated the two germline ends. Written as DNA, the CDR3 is TGTGCCAGCAGCGTAGGCACGGCAGATAATGAAAAACTGTTTTTT. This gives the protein CASSVGTADNEKLFF.

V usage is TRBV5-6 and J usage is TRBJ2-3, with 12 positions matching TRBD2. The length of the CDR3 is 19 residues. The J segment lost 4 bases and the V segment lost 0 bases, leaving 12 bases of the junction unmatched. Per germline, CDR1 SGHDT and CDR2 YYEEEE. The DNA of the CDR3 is TGTGCCAGCAGCTTGGCTGTGGATGGACTAGCGGGGATCGCAGATACGCAGTATTTT. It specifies CASSLAVDGLAGIADTQYF.

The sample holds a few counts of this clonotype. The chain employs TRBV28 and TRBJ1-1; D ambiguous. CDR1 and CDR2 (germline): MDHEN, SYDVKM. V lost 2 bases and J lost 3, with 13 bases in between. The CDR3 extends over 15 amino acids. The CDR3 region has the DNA TGTGCCAGCAGTTTAGGGTTTGTCCCGGACACTGAAGCTTTCTTT. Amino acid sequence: CASSLGFVPDTEAFF. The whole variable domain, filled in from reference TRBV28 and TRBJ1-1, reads DVKVTQSSRYLVKRTGEKVFLECVQDMDHENMFWYRQDPGLGLRLIYFSYDVKMKEKGDIPEGYSVSREKKERFSLILESASTNQTSMYLCASSLGFVPDTEAFFGQGTRLTVV.

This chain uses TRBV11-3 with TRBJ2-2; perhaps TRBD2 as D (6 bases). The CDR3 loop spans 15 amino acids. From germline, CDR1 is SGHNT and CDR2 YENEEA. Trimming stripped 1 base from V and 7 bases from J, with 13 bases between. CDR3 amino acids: CASSLAPGRGGELFF. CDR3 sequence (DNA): TGTGCCAGCAGCTTAGCCCCCGGGCGGGGCGGGGAGCTGTTTTTT.

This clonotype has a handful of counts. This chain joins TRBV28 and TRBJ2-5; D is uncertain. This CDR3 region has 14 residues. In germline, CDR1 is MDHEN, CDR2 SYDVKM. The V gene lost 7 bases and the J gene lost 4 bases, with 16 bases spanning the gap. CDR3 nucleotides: TGTGCCAGCACTCATAAGTGGGTTGGAGAGACCCAGTACTTC. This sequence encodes CASTHKWVGETQYF.